This T cell receptor beta chain was sequenced for a study of blood T cell repertoires in COVID-19. Study-wide context: Spain, Italy and the United States supplied samples that represented acute and convalescent COVID-19.

Repertoires were generated with immunoSEQ multiplex PCR, while TCRdb's copy carries only in-frame clones and drops some. The sample lists about 200,000 clones, 85% seen once, with 0.8% to 0.95% in the top ten. The V end was cut by 4 bases, the J end by 0 bases, with 10 bases between. The germline gives CDR1 GTSNPN, CDR2 SVGIG (reference sequence). The CDR3 is 14 amino acids. Seattle patients were enrolled while actively infected and followed longitudinally. The TCR comes from a man aged 55 to 69 with COVID-19, enrolled during active disease. V usage is TRBV30 and J usage is TRBJ1-5; D gene uncertain. The specimen sequenced was peripheral blood. CDR3 amino acids: CAWNRAGSNQPQHF. The CDR3 DNA follows: TGTGCCTGGAACCGAGCAGGTAGCAATCAGCCCCAGCATTTT.